This is a list of T cell receptor beta chains from one sample in a study of Ad26.COV2.S vaccination and SARS-CoV-2 variants. Clones were read by immunoSEQ multiplex PCR, and TCRdb kept only the in-frame ones, dropping some. The data hold fewer than 900,000 clones, with more than 70% observed a single time. This specimen consisted of peripheral blood, obtained in a trial of Ad26.COV2.S vaccine versus placebo. These receptors all stem from a person between 18 and 59 years old who received the Ad26.COV2.S COVID-19 vaccine or a placebo. The CDR3 runs from the conserved cysteine through the conserved F or W. D genes are given only for firm matches. Clone size is shown for a subset of rows, as once, few, many or a class of expanded clone.

abundance: -; v_gene: TRBV20-1; j_gene: TRBJ2-5; d_gene: -; CDR3aa: CSARLTETQYF; CDR3nt: TGCAGTGCTAGACTGACCGAGACCCAGTACTTC
abundance: -; v_gene: TRBV7-2; j_gene: TRBJ1-4; d_gene: -; CDR3aa: CASSLNRVNEKLFF; CDR3nt: TGTGCCAGCAGCTTAAACAGGGTAAATGAAAAACTGTTTTTT
abundance: -; v_gene: TRBV7-9; j_gene: TRBJ2-7; d_gene: -; CDR3aa: CASTRHGAYEQYF; CDR3nt: TGTGCCAGCACCCGACATGGGGCCTACGAGCAGTACTTC
abundance: -; v_gene: TRBV6-5; j_gene: TRBJ1-2; d_gene: -; CDR3aa: CASTQRGEYSYGYTF; CDR3nt: TGTGCCAGCACCCAGAGGGGGGAATATAGCTATGGCTACACCTTC
abundance: -; v_gene: TRBV5-6; j_gene: TRBJ2-3; d_gene: -; CDR3aa: CASSLGRLTDTQYF; CDR3nt: TGTGCCAGCAGCTTGGGCAGGCTCACAGATACGCAGTATTTT
abundance: -; v_gene: TRBV10-1; j_gene: TRBJ2-1; d_gene: TRBD2; CDR3aa: CASSDRLAGFLYNEQFF; CDR3nt: TGCGCCAGCAGTGACCGACTAGCGGGATTTTTGTACAATGAGCAGTTCTTC
abundance: -; v_gene: TRBV3-1/TRBV3-2; j_gene: TRBJ2-1; d_gene: TRBD1; CDR3aa: CASSQADRGHEQFF; CDR3nt: TGTGCCAGCAGCCAAGCCGACAGGGGGCATGAGCAGTTCTTC
abundance: -; v_gene: TRBV27; j_gene: TRBJ2-1; d_gene: TRBD1; CDR3aa: CASRSDREFGEQFF; CDR3nt: TGTGCCAGCAGGTCGGACAGGGAATTCGGTGAGCAGTTCTTC
abundance: -; v_gene: TRBV9; j_gene: TRBJ1-1; d_gene: -; CDR3aa: CASSVQAHGTEAFF; CDR3nt: TGTGCCAGCAGCGTACAGGCCCATGGGACTGAAGCTTTCTTT
abundance: -; v_gene: TRBV6-4; j_gene: TRBJ1-2; d_gene: -; CDR3aa: CASITGLANYGYTF; CDR3nt: TGTGCCAGCATCACAGGGTTAGCTAACTATGGCTACACCTTC
abundance: -; v_gene: TRBV5-5; j_gene: TRBJ2-7; d_gene: -; CDR3aa: CASSLSVQSSYEQYF; CDR3nt: TGTGCCAGCAGCTTGTCTGTCCAGAGCTCCTACGAGCAGTACTTC
abundance: -; v_gene: TRBV2; j_gene: TRBJ1-1; d_gene: -; CDR3aa: CASKRTVSLFF; CDR3nt: TGTGCCAGCAAAAGGACAGTGTCTCTTTTCTTT
abundance: -; v_gene: TRBV6-5; j_gene: TRBJ1-4; d_gene: -; CDR3aa: CASRDRNGEKLFF; CDR3nt: TGTGCCAGCCGAGACAGGAACGGTGAAAAACTGTTTTTT
abundance: -; v_gene: TRBV7-2; j_gene: TRBJ1-6; d_gene: -; CDR3aa: CASSLVWAGPPNNSPLHF; CDR3nt: TGTGCCAGCAGCTTAGTTTGGGCAGGGCCGCCTAATAATTCACCCCTCCACTTT
abundance: few; v_gene: TRBV5-1; j_gene: TRBJ2-7; d_gene: -; CDR3aa: CASSLGGQGSDEQYF; CDR3nt: TGCGCCAGCAGCTTGGGAGGTCAGGGCAGCGACGAGCAGTACTTC
abundance: -; v_gene: TRBV19; j_gene: TRBJ1-5; d_gene: TRBD1; CDR3aa: CASSMVGTGGTLSNQPQHF; CDR3nt: TGTGCCAGTAGTATGGTTGGGACAGGGGGGACCCTTAGCAATCAGCCCCAGCATTTT
abundance: -; v_gene: TRBV6-5; j_gene: TRBJ2-1; d_gene: -; CDR3aa: CASSYSAGARNEQFF; CDR3nt: TGTGCCAGCAGTTACTCGGCGGGGGCACGCAATGAGCAGTTCTTC
abundance: few; v_gene: TRBV5-8; j_gene: TRBJ2-1; d_gene: TRBD2; CDR3aa: CASSPTSGGYPTLEQFF; CDR3nt: TGTGCCAGCAGTCCGACTAGCGGGGGCTACCCCACCCTTGAGCAGTTCTTC
abundance: -; v_gene: TRBV9; j_gene: TRBJ1-5; d_gene: -; CDR3aa: CASSVGSGAGNSNQPQHF; CDR3nt: TGTGCCAGCAGCGTAGGCTCAGGGGCGGGTAATAGCAATCAGCCCCAGCATTTT
abundance: -; v_gene: TRBV9; j_gene: TRBJ2-3; d_gene: TRBD1; CDR3aa: CASSVGTGTGTDTQYF; CDR3nt: TGTGCCAGCAGCGTAGGAACCGGGACAGGGACAGATACGCAGTATTTT
abundance: -; v_gene: TRBV4-3; j_gene: TRBJ1-2; d_gene: -; CDR3aa: CASSQDQGRLGYTF; CDR3nt: TGCGCCAGCAGCCAAGATCAGGGGAGGCTAGGCTACACCTTC
abundance: -; v_gene: TRBV10-2; j_gene: TRBJ2-5; d_gene: TRBD1; CDR3aa: CASSLNRGPGETQYF; CDR3nt: TGCGCCAGCAGTTTAAACAGGGGTCCGGGGGAGACCCAGTACTTC
abundance: few; v_gene: TRBV19; j_gene: TRBJ1-4; d_gene: -; CDR3aa: CASSSSGSEKLFF; CDR3nt: TGTGCCAGTAGTTCCTCTGGATCCGAAAAACTGTTTTTT
abundance: -; v_gene: TRBV5-1; j_gene: TRBJ1-2; d_gene: -; CDR3aa: CASSPLTGDNGYTF; CDR3nt: TGCGCCAGCAGCCCACTGACAGGCGATAATGGCTACACCTTC
abundance: -; v_gene: TRBV7-8; j_gene: TRBJ1-5; d_gene: -; CDR3aa: CASSQRNQPQHF; CDR3nt: TGTGCCAGCAGCCAACGCAATCAGCCCCAGCATTTT
abundance: -; v_gene: TRBV29-1; j_gene: TRBJ2-2; d_gene: -; CDR3aa: CSVAGTGKTNTGELFF; CDR3nt: TGCAGCGTTGCCGGAACAGGGAAAACAAACACCGGGGAGCTGTTTTTT
abundance: -; v_gene: TRBV5-1; j_gene: TRBJ2-7; d_gene: TRBD2; CDR3aa: CASSLSGLAISSGYF; CDR3nt: TGCGCCAGCAGCTTGTCCGGACTAGCGATTAGTTCGGGGTACTTC
abundance: -; v_gene: TRBV6-5; j_gene: TRBJ1-5; d_gene: -; CDR3aa: CAATGTPYSNQPQHF; CDR3nt: TGTGCCGCCACCGGGACACCGTATAGCAATCAGCCCCAGCATTTT
abundance: once; v_gene: TRBV7-2; j_gene: TRBJ2-7; d_gene: -; CDR3aa: CASSPIRYEQYF; CDR3nt: TGTGCCAGCAGCCCGATTCGCTACGAGCAGTACTTC
abundance: -; v_gene: TRBV12-3/TRBV12-4; j_gene: TRBJ1-2; d_gene: -; CDR3aa: CASSLASNGYTF; CDR3nt: TGTGCCAGCAGTTTGGCGTCTAATGGCTACACCTTC
abundance: -; v_gene: TRBV5-1; j_gene: TRBJ2-6; d_gene: -; CDR3aa: CASSPNYDGSGANVLTF; CDR3nt: TGCGCCAGCAGCCCTAACTACGACGGCTCTGGGGCCAACGTCCTGACTTTC
abundance: -; v_gene: TRBV7-8; j_gene: TRBJ1-5; d_gene: -; CDR3aa: CASSKQEFGNQPQHF; CDR3nt: TGTGCCAGCAGCAAGCAGGAGTTTGGCAATCAGCCCCAGCATTTT
abundance: -; v_gene: TRBV3-1/TRBV3-2; j_gene: TRBJ1-4; d_gene: -; CDR3aa: CASSQHLNEKLFF; CDR3nt: TGTGCCAGCAGCCAACACCTCAATGAAAAACTGTTTTTT
abundance: -; v_gene: TRBV2; j_gene: TRBJ2-4; d_gene: TRBD1; CDR3aa: CAGPGTGGRNIQYF; CDR3nt: TGTGCCGGTCCCGGGACAGGGGGTAGAAACATTCAGTACTTC
abundance: -; v_gene: TRBV25-1; j_gene: TRBJ2-7; d_gene: TRBD1; CDR3aa: CASSERTGDEQYF; CDR3nt: TGTGCCAGCAGTGAACGGACAGGGGACGAGCAGTACTTC
abundance: -; v_gene: TRBV6-6; j_gene: TRBJ1-6; d_gene: -; CDR3aa: CASSYRFNSPLHF; CDR3nt: TGTGCCAGCAGTTACAGGTTTAATTCACCCCTCCACTTT
abundance: -; v_gene: TRBV10-3; j_gene: TRBJ1-2; d_gene: TRBD1; CDR3aa: CAIEDPGQGRGGYTF; CDR3nt: TGTGCCATCGAGGATCCGGGACAGGGAAGGGGTGGCTACACCTTC
abundance: -; v_gene: TRBV3-1/TRBV3-2; j_gene: TRBJ1-2; d_gene: TRBD1; CDR3aa: CASSQDRDRAYDFGYTF; CDR3nt: TGTGCCAGCAGCCAAGACAGGGACAGGGCGTATGATTTTGGCTACACCTTC
abundance: -; v_gene: TRBV27; j_gene: TRBJ1-2; d_gene: -; CDR3aa: CASSLWGDNYGYTF; CDR3nt: TGTGCCAGCAGTTTATGGGGTGACAACTATGGCTACACCTTC
abundance: once; v_gene: TRBV4-3; j_gene: TRBJ1-5; d_gene: -; CDR3aa: CASSQGAPAEGSQPQHF; CDR3nt: TGCGCCAGCAGCCAAGGGGCCCCTGCGGAGGGTAGCCAGCCCCAGCATTTT
abundance: -; v_gene: TRBV4-3; j_gene: TRBJ2-3; d_gene: -; CDR3aa: CASSQDTGRTSDTQYF; CDR3nt: TGCGCCAGCAGCCAAGATACGGGCCGGACCTCGGATACGCAGTATTTT
abundance: -; v_gene: TRBV15; j_gene: TRBJ2-7; d_gene: -; CDR3aa: CATSRLDLLSQSGTYEQYF; CDR3nt: TGTGCCACCAGCAGGTTGGACCTACTGTCACAGTCGGGTACCTACGAGCAGTACTTC
abundance: -; v_gene: TRBV4-2; j_gene: TRBJ2-3; d_gene: TRBD2; CDR3aa: CASSQDPGLAGTQYF; CDR3nt: TGTGCCAGCAGCCAAGACCCCGGACTAGCGGGTACGCAGTATTTT
abundance: -; v_gene: TRBV10-3; j_gene: TRBJ1-6; d_gene: -; CDR3aa: CAISRLAVSENSPLHF; CDR3nt: TGTGCCATATCAAGGTTGGCGGTATCGGAGAATTCACCCCTCCACTTT
abundance: -; v_gene: TRBV6-5; j_gene: TRBJ2-5; d_gene: -; CDR3aa: CASSSRGEETQYF; CDR3nt: TGTGCCAGCAGTTCCAGGGGCGAAGAGACCCAGTACTTC
abundance: -; v_gene: TRBV6-5; j_gene: TRBJ1-2; d_gene: -; CDR3aa: CATQSGQLYGYTF; CDR3nt: TGTGCCACCCAATCAGGACAGCTATATGGCTACACCTTC
abundance: -; v_gene: TRBV20-1; j_gene: TRBJ2-2; d_gene: -; CDR3aa: CSARRTGELFF; CDR3nt: TGCAGTGCTAGAAGGACCGGGGAGCTGTTTTTT
abundance: -; v_gene: TRBV7-2; j_gene: TRBJ2-1; d_gene: TRBD2; CDR3aa: CASSSTGGNNEQFF; CDR3nt: TGTGCCAGCAGCTCCACCGGGGGGAACAATGAGCAGTTCTTC
abundance: -; v_gene: TRBV12-3/TRBV12-4; j_gene: TRBJ1-2; d_gene: -; CDR3aa: CASSNQGDGYTF; CDR3nt: TGTGCCAGCAGTAACCAGGGTGATGGCTACACCTTC